The clone carrying this T cell receptor beta chain was detected ten times or more. This sample is drawn from a study of spatial heterogeneity in lung cancer. Across the whole study: Beta-chain sequences were consistently detected more often than alpha-chain sequences.

This sample's time point: sample taken at primary tumor resection. The input material, whole RNA from tumor, nontumor lung or frozen PBMC, was sequenced unsorted. The donor population consisted of more than 55 patients with untreated, early-stage non-small cell lung cancer. Each molecule of TCR cDNA was tagged with one unique molecular identifier. TCRdb redid the calling of the 5' RACE reads with MiXCR, one entry per CDR3 protein. The sample holds 20,000 to 25,000 distinct CDR3 sequences, over 6% seen once. The trim removed 5 bases at V and 7 bases at J, leaving 6 bases unmatched. The CDR3 is made up of 13 amino acids. In germline, CDR1 is SGHRS, CDR2 YFSETQ.

This sequence was found in a male donor with early-stage non-small cell lung cancer. The chain links TRBV5-1 to TRBJ1-2; TRBD1 agrees at 9 bases. The sample consisted of PBMCs, taken at surgery. The CDR3: CASSTDRGTGYTF. In DNA form, the CDR3 reads TGCGCCAGCAGTACCGACAGGGGGACTGGCTACACCTTC.